These 7 T cell receptor beta chains were all obtained from the same sample, sequenced in a study of breast tumors, draining lymph nodes, adjacent tissues. The lymph nodes were axillary draining lymph nodes from breast cancer patients. TCRdb called the multiplex PCR reads again in MiXCR, with one record for every CDR3 protein. This sample carries some 170,000 distinct CDR3 sequences, about 33% of them seen once, and the ten largest clones take 3% to 4%. Sequenced sample: axillary lymph node tissue. These receptors all come from a female donor with breast cancer. Some clones in this sample may be carry-over from other donors' samples.

This clonotype came up once. A much bigger clone sits one base away, suggesting this may be a read error. The missing conserved phenylalanine or tryptophan at the end of this CDR3 makes a read error likely. This rearrangement joins TRBV28 to TRBJ2-7; 8 nucleotides agree with TRBD1. From germline, CDR1 is MDHEN and CDR2 SYDVKM. V lost 3 bases, J lost 1 base, and 11 bases stayed unmatched. This CDR3 spans 17 amino acids. CDR3 loop: CASSFDSPDRASYEQYL. The CDR3 nucleotides read TGTGCCAGCAGTTTTGACTCCCCGGACAGGGCTTCCTACGAGCAGTACCTC.

This clonotype was counted at least ten times. The chain carries TRBV28 and TRBJ2-7; D unclear. The germline CDR1 and CDR2 sequences are MDHEN and SYDVKM. The CDR3 loop spans 14 amino acids. V shed 3 bases and J shed 1 base, with 10 bases lying between them. CDR3 in DNA: TGTGCCAGCAGTTTGTATACTGGATCCTACGAGCAGTACTTC. It encodes CASSLYTGSYEQYF.

Comments on this clonotype: The junction departs from the called germline gene at one end, perhaps through a read error. This chain uses TRBV4-1 with TRBJ2-3; D is unresolved. CDR3 length equals 17 residues. Germline-derived CDR1 and CDR2 are MGHRA and YSYEKL. The CDR3 region is CASSPLSGALSTDTQYF. DNA for the CDR3: TGCGCCAGCAGCCCTCTCTCAGGTGCCCTTAGCACGGATACGCAGTATTTT.

This clonotype was seen repeatedly, ten times or more. The rearrangement uses TRBV9 and TRBJ1-3; D gene unclear. Germline-derived CDR1 and CDR2 are SGDLS and YYNGEE. The germline V and J ends were trimmed by 4 bases and 2 bases, with 16 bases remaining between them. This CDR3 contains 16 residues. The CDR3 nucleotides are TGTGCCAGCAGCCCCCGTATGGGAGCCCCTGGAAACACCATATATTTT. It specifies CASSPRMGAPGNTIYF. Filled out from reference TRBV9 and TRBJ1-3, the complete variable domain reads DSGVTQTPKHLITATGQRVTLRCSPRSGDLSVYWYQQSLDQGLQFLIQYYNGEERAKGNILERFSAQQFPDLHSELNLSSLELGDSALYFCASSPRMGAPGNTIYFGEGSWLTVV.

The sample holds many counts of this clonotype. The CDR3 region has the DNA TGCGCCAGCAGCCAAGATTACGGGGATAGCAATCAGCCCCAGCATTTT. Encoded protein: CASSQDYGDSNQPQHF. The V call is TRBV4-3, the J call TRBJ1-5, with D hard to call. The CDR3 is 16 amino acids. V gave up 0 bases and J gave up 0 bases, with 9 bases separating them. The V gene's germline CDR1 is LGHNA and CDR2 YSLEER.

The chain recombines TRBV11-3 with TRBJ2-5; 7 nucleotides match TRBD1. The germline CDR1 and CDR2 sequences are SGHNT and YENEEA. This CDR3 contains 14 residues. V was clipped by 6 bases and J by 0 bases; unmatched bases: 4. The DNA of the CDR3 is TGTGCCAGCAGACGGGACAGTCACCAAGAGACCCAGTACTTC. This codes for CASRRDSHQETQYF.

Ten or more counts support this clonotype. The chain combines TRBV7-3 with TRBJ2-1, with TRBD2 matching over 12 bases. This CDR3 has 17 amino acids. CDR1 is SGHTA and CDR2 is FQGTGA in the germline V gene. The junction had 14 bases not matched to a gene; V was cut back by 5 bases and J by 9 bases. The CDR3 region has the DNA TGTGCCAGCAGCCCTAAAGGGCTAGCGGGGGGGCTGGGTGAGCAGTTCTTC. Its translation: CASSPKGLAGGLGEQFF.